Below are 22 T cell receptor beta chains sequenced from a single sample in a study of vaccination effects on CD4 cells after COVID-19. Sequenced by immunoSEQ multiplex PCR; TCRdb stores in-frame clones only, minus some. The sample includes 65,000 to 90,000 clones, around 73% seen only once; the top ten take approximately 2.4%. Cells that had been cultured for 10 days were the source of isolated CD4+ T cells. Of the BNT162b2 and mRNA-1273 vaccines, participants received two doses of one or the other. Their cognate antigens are unknown. Specimen: CD4+ T cells from PBMCs cultured without peptide, collected after COVID-19 vaccination. The receptors were gathered from a human donor who received a COVID-19 vaccine.

The CDR3 DNA sequence: TGTGCCAGCAGCCCCCAACGACAGGGTACGCAGTATTTT. Amino acid sequence: CASSPQRQGTQYF. This chain joins TRBV7-3 and TRBJ2-3; 7 nucleotides match TRBD1. V shed 5 bases and J 8 bases; nucleotides not matched to a gene: 7. The CDR3 runs to 13 residues. Per germline, CDR1 SGHTA and CDR2 FQGTGA.

This rearrangement joins TRBV9 to TRBJ1-5; unclear D gene. V lost 3 bases and J lost 3, with 13 bases in between. The CDR3 runs to 15 residues. Germline V lookup: CDR1 SGDLS, CDR2 YYNGEE. The CDR3 nucleotides are TGTGCCAGCAGCGGCGCCAGTTTTACCAATCAGCCCCAGCATTTT. It specifies CASSGASFTNQPQHF.

The chain uses TRBV7-3 and TRBJ2-5, with 11 bases identical to TRBD1. This CDR3 contains 16 residues. V lost 2 bases, J lost 4 bases, and 6 bases stayed unmatched. The V gene's germline CDR1 is SGHTA and CDR2 FQGTGA. The CDR3 sequence is CASSLGWDRGRETQYF. The CDR3 nucleotides read TGTGCCAGCAGCTTAGGGTGGGACAGGGGGAGAGAGACCCAGTACTTC.

This rearrangement joins TRBV6-6 to TRBJ1-1, with D perhaps matching TRBD1 (5 bases). Trimming took off 2 bases at V and 6 bases at J, with 13 bases between the two ends. Germline assignment: CDR1 MNHNY and CDR2 SVGAGI (reference sequence). CDR3 length equals 14 residues. CDR3 loop: CASSYRGVPPEAFF. In DNA form, the CDR3 reads TGTGCCAGCAGTTACCGAGGGGTCCCCCCTGAAGCTTTCTTT.

This chain joins TRBV12-3 or TRBV12-4 and TRBJ1-6, with 9 positions matching TRBD1. Unmatched junction bases numbered 8, after V lost 6 bases and J lost 14 bases. The CDR3 is 13 residues long. Written as DNA, the CDR3 is TGTGCCAGCAGAGACAAGAGGACAGGGGCCCTCCACTTT. Protein product: CASRDKRTGALHF.

This clone has just a few counts. The V gene is TRBV6-5, the J gene TRBJ2-5, with unresolved D. Looked up from germline, CDR1 is MNHEY and CDR2 is SVGAGI. There are 13 residues in the CDR3. Trimming left V 4 bases short and J 0 bases short, with 6 bases between. CDR3 DNA sequence: TGTGCCAGCAGTTCGGGTCACCAAGAGACCCAGTACTTC. Translating gives CASSSGHQETQYF.

The genes are TRBV28 and TRBJ2-7; TRBD1 matches 12 bases. The CDR3 runs 15 residues. Germline V lookup: CDR1 MDHEN, CDR2 SYDVKM. Trimming at V came to 7 bases and at J to 7 bases, leaving 11 bases not matched to a gene. The CDR3 spells CASTSPGTGGYEQYV. CDR3 sequence (DNA): TGTGCCAGCACGTCCCCCGGGACAGGGGGCTATGAGCAGTACGTC.

CDR3 DNA: TGTGCCAGCAGGGCAGGGGGCGGGTATGGCTACACCTTC. Encoded protein: CASRAGGGYGYTF. The chain carries TRBV27 and TRBJ1-2; 8 nucleotides agree with TRBD1. The CDR3 totals 13 residues. Germline loops: CDR1 MNHEY, CDR2 SMNVEV (reference sequence). J lost 5 bases, V lost 6 bases, and 5 bases had no gene match.

The chain carries TRBV9 and TRBJ1-4; no firm D call. Per germline, CDR1 SGDLS and CDR2 YYNGEE. V was trimmed by 4 bases and J by 3 bases, leaving 7 bases between them. The CDR3 is 13 amino acids. The CDR3 DNA sequence: TGTGCCAGCAGCACCCGACCTAATGAAAAACTGTTTTTT. This codes for CASSTRPNEKLFF.

This clone has only one observation. The chain is built from TRBV20-1 and TRBJ1-5; D is unclear. The V end was cut by 6 bases, the J end by 7 bases, with 10 bases between. Germline loops: CDR1 DFQATT, CDR2 SNEGSKA (reference sequence). CDR3 length equals 11 residues. The CDR3 region is CSAQDGQPQHF. CDR3 DNA: TGCAGTGCCCAGGACGGGCAGCCCCAGCATTTT.

V usage is TRBV9 and J usage is TRBJ2-3; D remains unclear. V was cut by 0 bases and J by 0 bases, with 11 bases left in between. The CDR3 is 16 residues long. Germline CDR1 and CDR2: SGDLS and YYNGEE. The CDR3 DNA is TGTGCCAGCAGCGTAGGAAGGAGCTCTAGCACAGATACGCAGTATTTT. Translated: CASSVGRSSSTDTQYF. The complete variable domain, with remaining parts taken from reference TRBV9 and TRBJ2-3, reads DSGVTQTPKHLITATGQRVTLRCSPRSGDLSVYWYQQSLDQGLQFLIQYYNGEERAKGNILERFSAQQFPDLHSELNLSSLELGDSALYFCASSVGRSSSTDTQYFGPGTRLTVL.

This clone was seen more than once but under ten times. The gene calls are TRBV10-1 and TRBJ2-3; 8 positions agree with TRBD1. The CDR3 length is 16 residues. The V and J ends lost 0 bases and 8 bases, in that order; junction bases with no gene match: 10. Looked up from germline, CDR1 is WNHNN and CDR2 is SYGVQD (reference sequence). CDR3 region: CASSESRDRLWGTQYF. The CDR3 bases are TGCGCCAGCAGTGAGTCCAGGGACAGGTTATGGGGTACGCAGTATTTT.

This rearrangement joins TRBV18 to TRBJ2-6, with unresolved D. This CDR3 is 14 amino acids long. V shed 4 bases and J shed 4 bases, with 8 bases lying between them. Germline values: CDR1 KGHSH, CDR2 LQKENI. CDR3 region: CASSLNSGANVLTF. The CDR3 bases are TGTGCCAGCTCACTGAACTCCGGGGCCAACGTCCTGACTTTC. The full variable domain, its missing parts supplied by reference TRBV18 and TRBJ2-6, is NAGVMQNPRHLVRRRGQEARLRCSPMKGHSHVYWYRQLPEEGLKFMVYLQKENIIDESGMPKERFSAEFPKEGPSILRIQQVVRGDSAAYFCASSLNSGANVLTFGAGSRLTVL.

The chain couples TRBV7-2 to TRBJ1-4; D might be TRBD1 (6 bases). Germline V lookup: CDR1 SGHTA, CDR2 FQGNSA. The CDR3 has 14 amino acids. Trimming took off 5 bases at V and 5 bases at J, with 12 bases between the two ends. The CDR3 bases are TGTGCCAGCAGCCCCGCCGGACAGAATGAAAAACTGTTTTTT. It yields the protein CASSPAGQNEKLFF.

The chain has TRBV6-5 and TRBJ1-4, with TRBD1 as a possible D gene (6 bases). This CDR3 contains 15 residues. V was trimmed by 8 bases and J by 8 bases, leaving 21 bases between them. Germline V gene data show CDR1 as MNHEY and CDR2 as SVGAGI. This CDR3 reads CASFFNWGQEEKLFF. In DNA, the CDR3 is TGTGCCAGCTTTTTCAACTGGGGGCAGGAGGAAAAACTGTTTTTT.

The rearrangement links TRBV9 to TRBJ2-5; 12 positions match TRBD1. V lost 3 bases, J lost 5 bases, and 5 bases stayed unmatched. Germline lookup yields CDR1 SGDLS and CDR2 YYNGEE. The length of the CDR3 is 15 residues. As DNA, the CDR3 is TGTGCCAGCAGCGCCCGGGACAGGGGGCTGGAGACCCAGTACTTC. Its translation is CASSARDRGLETQYF.

This chain connects TRBV30 to TRBJ2-5; D unclear. Germline V CDR1 and CDR2: GTSNPN, SVGIG (reference sequence). The CDR3 length is 14 residues. V shed 5 bases and J shed 1 base, with 14 bases lying between them. The CDR3 nucleotides read TGTGCCTGGGCATATGGTAGTATCCAAGAGACCCAGTACTTC. Amino acid sequence: CAWAYGSIQETQYF.

The chain joins TRBV18 to TRBJ2-3, with TRBD1 matching 8 bases. The germline CDR1 and CDR2 sequences are KGHSH and LQKENI. Trimming at V came to 1 base and at J to 6 bases, leaving 9 bases not matched to a gene. The CDR3 contains 16 residues. The CDR3 region has the DNA TGTGCCAGCTCACCACTTCCCGGGACAGGCCACGATACGCAGTATTTT. This encodes CASSPLPGTGHDTQYF.

V gene TRBV6-5 combines with J gene TRBJ2-5, with D tentatively TRBD2 (5 bases). Germline lookup yields CDR1 MNHEY and CDR2 SVGAGI. Trimming removed 10 bases at V and 5 bases at J, with 11 bases between. The CDR3 totals 11 residues. The CDR3 DNA sequence: TGTGCCACCGGGGAGTGGGAGACCCAGTACTTC. Translated, it gives CATGEWETQYF.

The rearrangement uses TRBV19 and TRBJ1-2; D is possibly TRBD1 (5 bases). The germline V gene has CDR1 LNHDA and CDR2 SQIVND (reference sequence). V was shortened by 6 bases and J by 8 bases, with 22 bases between the two germline ends. The CDR3 is 15 residues long. Here the CDR3 reads CASSDGGTAKIGYTF. The CDR3 bases are TGTGCCAGTAGCGACGGAGGGACGGCTAAGATAGGCTACACCTTC.

The V gene is TRBV2, the J gene TRBJ1-4, with D perhaps TRBD1 (5 bases). Trimming took off 5 bases at V and 10 bases at J, with 8 bases between the two ends. The germline V gene has CDR1 SNHLY and CDR2 FYNNEI. The CDR3 totals 11 residues. The CDR3 spells CASSWGIKLFF. The CDR3 nucleotides read TGTGCCAGCAGTTGGGGGATAAAACTGTTTTTT.

About this clone: At the DNA level, this CDR3 is encoded by other sequences in the same sample as well. The V gene is TRBV5-1, the J gene TRBJ2-7; D may be TRBD2 (7 bases). This CDR3 is 15 amino acids long. Germline assignment: CDR1 SGHRS and CDR2 YFSETQ. Deletions cut 2 bases from V and 0 bases from J, with 12 bases between. The chain's CDR3 is CASSLGGASSYEQYV. For the CDR3, the DNA is TGCGCCAGCAGCTTAGGGGGGGCAAGCTCCTACGAGCAGTACGTC.